This T cell receptor (beta chain) was observed in a study of radiation and T cells in renal cell carcinoma. V lost 1 base to trimming and J lost 2 bases, with 12 bases between them. Germline CDR1 SGHVS, CDR2 FQNEAQ. The CDR3 extends over 15 amino acids. Sample time point: blood 2 weeks post-SBRT. Treatment indicated: 15 Gy SBRT to primary tumor, nephrectomy 4 weeks later. This renal cell carcinoma was of the clear cell type. Produced via immunoSEQ multiplex PCR; TCRdb's table is partial and in-frame only. The table shows 150,000 to 160,000 clones, with about 91% occurring only once. The chain joins TRBV7-8 to TRBJ2-7; D tentatively fits TRBD1 or TRBD2 (6 bases each). The receptor comes from a woman between 45 and 60 years old with renal cell carcinoma. The sample here was blood, taken from a patient whose treatment included radiotherapy and nephrectomy. The CDR3 DNA is TGTGCCAGCAGCTTAGATAGGGGGGCGGCCTACGAGCAGTACTTC. It is translated as CASSLDRGAAYEQYF. Complete variable domain (other parts from reference TRBV7-8 and TRBJ2-7): GAGVSQSPRYKVAKRGQDVALRCDPISGHVSLFWYQQALGQGPEFLTYFQNEAQLDKSGLPSDRFFAERPEGSVSTLKIQRTQQEDSAVYLCASSLDRGAAYEQYFGPGTRLTVT.